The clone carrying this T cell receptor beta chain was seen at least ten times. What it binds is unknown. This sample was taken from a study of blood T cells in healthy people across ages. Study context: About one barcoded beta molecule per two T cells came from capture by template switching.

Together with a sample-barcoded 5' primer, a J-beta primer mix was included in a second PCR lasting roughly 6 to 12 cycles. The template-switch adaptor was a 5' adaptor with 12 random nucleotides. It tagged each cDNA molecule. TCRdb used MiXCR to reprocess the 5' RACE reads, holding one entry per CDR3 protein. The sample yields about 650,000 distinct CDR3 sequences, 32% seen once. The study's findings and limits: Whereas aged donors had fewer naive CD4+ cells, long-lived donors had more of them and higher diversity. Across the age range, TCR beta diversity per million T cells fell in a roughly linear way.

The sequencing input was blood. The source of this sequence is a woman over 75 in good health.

This CDR3 is CASSYGSETQYF. CDR3 DNA sequence: TGTGCCAGCAGTTACGGTTCGGAGACCCAGTACTTC. The V call is TRBV6-6, the J call TRBJ2-5; D is unclear. The V gene's germline CDR1 is MNHNY and CDR2 SVGAGI (reference sequence). V lost 2 bases to trimming and J lost 5 bases, with 6 bases between them. This CDR3 is built from 12 residues.